The clone carrying this TCR beta chain has more than one count but fewer than ten. Libraries were prepared by immunoSEQ multiplex PCR; TCRdb keeps only in-frame clonotypes and omits some of them. The sample has tens of thousands of clones, more than 65% seen once. This CDR3 has 11 residues. CDR1 is MGHDK, CDR2 SYGVNS, per germline. V lost 4 bases to trimming and J lost 5 bases, with 5 bases between them. These data come from a study of OX40 agonist ivuxolimab in advanced cancers. Sequencing was performed on CD4+ or CD8+ T cells sorted from blood, taken in a trial of the OX40 agonist ivuxolimab. The J gene is TRBJ1-1, the V gene TRBV25-1; D is unresolved. This TCR derives from an adult with an advanced solid tumor such as melanoma, head and neck, liver or kidney cancer. The CDR3, as DNA: TGTGCCAGCAGTGCGGGAACTGAAGCTTTCTTT. Translation gives CASSAGTEAFF.